These T cell receptor beta chains were read from a single sample in a study of cytomegalovirus exposure and HLA in healthy donors. Data came from immunoSEQ multiplex PCR; TCRdb stores just in-frame clones and leaves some out. The sample yields about 59,000 clones, 65% to 90% seen once. Sequences were obtained from PBMCs. All receptors derive from a human donor in good health. CDR3s include the opening cysteine and the closing phenylalanine or tryptophan. The order of the fields is clone size, J gene, V gene, CDR3 length, D gene, CDR3 protein, CDR3 DNA. The D gene is left open where the match is weak. The size entry is marked missing in some rows and otherwise reads once, few, many or a size class.

few TRBJ2-1 TRBV6-1 14 . CASSADWGVNEQFF TGTGCCAGCAGTGCGGACTGGGGGGTCAATGAGCAGTTCTTC
. TRBJ2-2 TRBV19 13 TRBD1 CASKDRGPGELFF TGTGCCAGTAAAGACAGGGGCCCCGGGGAGCTGTTTTTT
. TRBJ2-5 TRBV5-1 11 . CASSAGETQYF TGCGCCAGCTCAGCGGGAGAGACCCAGTACTTC
. TRBJ2-7 TRBV5-4 15 . CASSALAAPPYEQYF TGTGCCAGCAGCGCTCTGGCGGCGCCCCCCTACGAGCAGTACTTC
. TRBJ2-5 TRBV11-2 15 . CASSYFLREQETQYF TGTGCCAGCAGCTATTTCCTACGGGAACAAGAGACCCAGTACTTC
. TRBJ1-2 TRBV5-6 13 . CASSLSGGYGYTF TGTGCCAGCAGCTTGTCGGGAGGCTATGGCTACACCTTC
. TRBJ1-2 TRBV7-2 16 . CASSAYSGGTNYGYTF TGTGCCAGCAGCGCCTACTCGGGGGGGACTAACTATGGCTACACCTTC
. TRBJ2-5 TRBV11-2 17 TRBD1 CASSLESGTGKGETQYF TGTGCCAGCAGCTTAGAGTCCGGGACAGGGAAGGGAGAGACCCAGTACTTC
few TRBJ2-7 TRBV5-8 14 . CASSLGVASYEQYF TGTGCCAGCAGCTTGGGGGTAGCCTCCTACGAGCAGTACTTC
. TRBJ2-7 TRBV5-4 13 TRBD2 CASSLGGGYEQYF TGTGCCAGCAGCTTGGGGGGGGGCTACGAGCAGTACTTC
. TRBJ1-5 TRBV4-1 14 . CASSQDSLGPPQHF TGCGCCAGCAGCCAAGATTCCCTCGGTCCGCCCCAGCATTTT
. TRBJ1-5 TRBV5-1 14 TRBD1 CASSLGTGVQPQHF TGCGCCAGCAGCTTAGGGACAGGGGTGCAGCCCCAGCATTTT
. TRBJ2-2 TRBV19 15 . CASNYRAWNTGELFF TGTGCCAGTAATTACAGGGCCTGGAACACCGGGGAGCTGTTTTTT
once TRBJ1-5 TRBV28 14 . CASSLGGGNQPQHF TGTGCCAGCAGTTTAGGCGGGGGCAATCAGCCCCAGCATTTT
. TRBJ2-5 TRBV6-5 16 TRBD2 CASSYQREMRQETQYF TGTGCCAGCAGTTACCAGCGGGAGATGAGGCAAGAGACCCAGTACTTC
. TRBJ2-1 TRBV4-1 15 . CASSHVTFINNEQFF TGCGCCAGCAGCCATGTGACTTTTATCAACAATGAGCAGTTCTTC
. TRBJ2-7 TRBV5-6 12 . CASSLGAYEQYF TGTGCCAGCAGCTTGGGGGCTTACGAGCAGTACTTC
. TRBJ2-7 TRBV11-2 13 . CASSRDRLGEQYF TGTGCCAGCAGCCGCGACAGGTTGGGCGAGCAGTACTTC
. TRBJ1-2 TRBV6-5 15 TRBD1 CASSYSRGGADGYTF TGTGCCAGCAGTTACTCGAGAGGGGGCGCGGATGGCTACACCTTC
. TRBJ1-2 TRBV9 15 TRBD1 CASSVGTGEYYGYTF TGTGCCAGCAGCGTAGGGACAGGGGAGTACTATGGCTACACCTTC
. TRBJ1-4 TRBV4-1 15 . CASGNLDSPNEKLFF TGCGCCAGCGGTAACCTAGACAGCCCTAATGAAAAACTGTTTTTT
. TRBJ1-1 TRBV7-2 15 . CASTAKLTGNTEAFF TGTGCCAGCACCGCGAAATTAACGGGGAACACTGAAGCTTTCTTT
. TRBJ2-7 TRBV4-3 15 TRBD1 CASSQGTGVAYEQYF TGCGCCAGCAGCCAAGGGACAGGGGTGGCGTACGAGCAGTACTTC
. TRBJ2-3 TRBV7-3 15 . CASSPQPGATDTQYF TGTGCCAGCAGCCCCCAACCAGGGGCTACAGATACGCAGTATTTT
. TRBJ1-1 TRBV29-1 14 . CSARGGEPGLEAFF TGCAGCGCCCGCGGCGGGGAGCCTGGGCTTGAAGCTTTCTTT